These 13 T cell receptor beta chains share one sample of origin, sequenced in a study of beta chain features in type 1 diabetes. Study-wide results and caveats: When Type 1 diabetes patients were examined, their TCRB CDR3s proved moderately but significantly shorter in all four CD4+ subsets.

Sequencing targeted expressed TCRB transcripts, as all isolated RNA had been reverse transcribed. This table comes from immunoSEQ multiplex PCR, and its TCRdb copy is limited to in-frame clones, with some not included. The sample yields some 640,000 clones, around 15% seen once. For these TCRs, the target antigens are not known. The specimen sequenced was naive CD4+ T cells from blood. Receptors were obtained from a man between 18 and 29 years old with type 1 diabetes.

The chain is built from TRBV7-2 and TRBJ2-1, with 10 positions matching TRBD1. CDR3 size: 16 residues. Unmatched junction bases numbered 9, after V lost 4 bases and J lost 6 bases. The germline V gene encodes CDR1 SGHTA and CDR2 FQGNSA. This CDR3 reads CASSSISRDRGNEQFF. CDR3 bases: TGTGCCAGCAGCTCCATTTCCCGGGACAGGGGCAATGAGCAGTTCTTC.

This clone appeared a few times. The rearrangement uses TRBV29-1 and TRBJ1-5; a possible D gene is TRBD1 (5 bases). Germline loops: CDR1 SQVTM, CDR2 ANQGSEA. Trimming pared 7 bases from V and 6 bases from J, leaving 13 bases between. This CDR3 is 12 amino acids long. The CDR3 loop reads CSGWDWGQPQHF. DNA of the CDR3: TGCAGCGGGTGGGACTGGGGTCAGCCCCAGCATTTT.

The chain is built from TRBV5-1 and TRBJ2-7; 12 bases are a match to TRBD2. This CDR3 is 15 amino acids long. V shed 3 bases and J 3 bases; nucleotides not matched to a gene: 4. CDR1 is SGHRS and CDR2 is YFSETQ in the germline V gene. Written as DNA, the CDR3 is TGCGCCAGCAGCTCCCTAGCGGGAGGGAGCTACGAGCAGTACTTC. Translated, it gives CASSSLAGGSYEQYF.

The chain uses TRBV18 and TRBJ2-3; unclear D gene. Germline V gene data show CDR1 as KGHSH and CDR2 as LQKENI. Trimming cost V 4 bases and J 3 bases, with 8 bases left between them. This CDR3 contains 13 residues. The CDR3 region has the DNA TGTGCCAGCTCACTGATCGAAACAGATACGCAGTATTTT. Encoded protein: CASSLIETDTQYF.

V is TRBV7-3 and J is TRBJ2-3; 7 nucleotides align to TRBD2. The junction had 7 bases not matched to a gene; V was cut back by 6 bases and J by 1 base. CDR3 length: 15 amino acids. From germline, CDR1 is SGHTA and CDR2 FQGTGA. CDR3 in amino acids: CASSPGGSRTDTQYF. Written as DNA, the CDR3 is TGTGCCAGCAGTCCCGGGGGGTCCCGCACAGATACGCAGTATTTT.

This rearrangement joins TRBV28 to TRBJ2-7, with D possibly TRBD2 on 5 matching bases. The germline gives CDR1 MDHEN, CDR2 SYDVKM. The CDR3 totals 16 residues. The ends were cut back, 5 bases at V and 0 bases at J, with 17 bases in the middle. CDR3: CASSQNKVGISYEQYF. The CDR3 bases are TGTGCCAGCAGTCAGAACAAGGTCGGGATCTCCTACGAGCAGTACTTC.

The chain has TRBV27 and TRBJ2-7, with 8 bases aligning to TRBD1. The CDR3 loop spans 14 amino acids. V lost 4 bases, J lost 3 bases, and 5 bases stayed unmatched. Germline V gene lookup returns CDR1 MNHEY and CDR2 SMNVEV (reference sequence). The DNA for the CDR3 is TGTGCCAGCAGTTGGCAGGGGGCCAACTACGAGCAGTACTTC. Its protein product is CASSWQGANYEQYF.

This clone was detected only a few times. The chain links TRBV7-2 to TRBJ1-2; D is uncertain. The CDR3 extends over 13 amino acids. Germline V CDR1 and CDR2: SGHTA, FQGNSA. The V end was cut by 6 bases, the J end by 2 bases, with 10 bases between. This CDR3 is CASRVWQNYGYTF. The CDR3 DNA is TGTGCCAGCAGAGTGTGGCAGAACTATGGCTACACCTTC.

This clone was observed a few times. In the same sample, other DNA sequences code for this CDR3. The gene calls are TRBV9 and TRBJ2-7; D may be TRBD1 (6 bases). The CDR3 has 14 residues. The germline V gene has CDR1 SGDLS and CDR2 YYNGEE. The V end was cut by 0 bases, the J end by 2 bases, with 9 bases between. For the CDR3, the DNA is TGTGCCAGCAGCGTAGGGCAGGGGACCTACGAGCAGTACTTC. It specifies CASSVGQGTYEQYF.

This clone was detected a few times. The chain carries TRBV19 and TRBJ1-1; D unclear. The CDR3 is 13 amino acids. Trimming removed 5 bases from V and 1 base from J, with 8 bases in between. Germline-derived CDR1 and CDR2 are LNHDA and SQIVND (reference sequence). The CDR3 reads CASSPGKNTEAFF. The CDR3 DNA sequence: TGTGCCAGTAGTCCCGGCAAGAACACTGAAGCTTTCTTT.

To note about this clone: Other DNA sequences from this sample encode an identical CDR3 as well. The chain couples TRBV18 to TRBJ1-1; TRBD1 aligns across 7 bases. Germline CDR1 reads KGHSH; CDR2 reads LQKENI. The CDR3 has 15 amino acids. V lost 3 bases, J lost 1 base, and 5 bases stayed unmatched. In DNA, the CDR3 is TGTGCCAGCTCACCGCCGGGACAGACGAACACTGAAGCTTTCTTT. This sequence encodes CASSPPGQTNTEAFF.

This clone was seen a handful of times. This CDR3 reads CASRVQGGESEQYF. For the CDR3, the DNA is TGTGCCAGTAGAGTACAGGGCGGGGAGAGCGAGCAGTACTTC. The chain couples TRBV19 to TRBJ2-7; the D call may be TRBD1 or TRBD2 (6 bases each). Germline values: CDR1 LNHDA, CDR2 SQIVND (reference sequence). V gave up 6 bases and J gave up 6 bases, with 18 bases separating them. This CDR3 is 14 amino acids long. Combining the CDR3 with reference TRBV19 and TRBJ2-7 gives the whole variable domain DGGITQSPKYLFRKEGQNVTLSCEQNLNHDAMYWYRQDPGQGLRLIYYSQIVNDFQKGDIAEGYSVSREKKESFPLTVTSAQKNPTAFYLCASRVQGGESEQYFGPGTRLTVT.

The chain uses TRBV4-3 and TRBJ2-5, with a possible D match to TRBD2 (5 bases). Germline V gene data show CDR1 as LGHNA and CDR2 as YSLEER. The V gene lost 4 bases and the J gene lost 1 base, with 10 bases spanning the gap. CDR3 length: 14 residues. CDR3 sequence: CASSRRAVQETQYF. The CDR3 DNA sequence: TGCGCCAGCAGCCGCCGAGCGGTCCAAGAGACCCAGTACTTC.